The clone carrying this TCR beta chain came up a few times. This CDR3 has 12 residues. Germline lookup yields CDR1 SGHRS and CDR2 YFSETQ. Between the trimmed V and J ends, which lost 4 bases and 10 bases, there was a span of 12 bases. The sample belongs to a study of blood T cell repertoires in COVID-19. Study-level information: The United States, Italy and Spain supplied acute and convalescent COVID-19 samples. Sample material is recorded as cDNA or gDNA derived from T cells, B-cell-depleted T cells, or PBMCs.

As processed by the authors: Using reference gene primer amplification, nucleated cell counts were estimated. Generated by immunoSEQ multiplex PCR, the TCRdb table keeps only in-frame clones and is missing some. V and J calls and clone size are given by that table; D and trimming were obtained from the DNA. The data hold a few hundred thousand clones, with over 65% observed a single time. The sequenced sample consisted of peripheral blood. The sequence was collected from a woman of 80 years or more with acute or convalescent COVID-19. V gene TRBV5-1 combines with J gene TRBJ2-1; D may be TRBD2 (5 bases). For the CDR3, the DNA is TGCGCCAGCAGCCCCGCGAGGGCGGAGCAGTTCTTC. Protein product: CASSPARAEQFF. The complete variable domain, with remaining parts taken from reference TRBV5-1 and TRBJ2-1, reads KAGVTQTPRYLIKTRGQQVTLSCSPISGHRSVSWYQQTPGQGLQFLFEYFSETQRNKGNFPGRFSGRQFSNSRSEMNVSTLELGDSALYLCASSPARAEQFFGPGTRLTVL.